Below are 25 T cell receptor beta chains sequenced from a single sample in a study of blood T cell repertoires in COVID-19. TCRdb's copy holds only in-frame clones and misses some; the assay was immunoSEQ multiplex PCR. The repertoire includes about 200,000 clones, approximately 87% of them detected once, and 0.7% to 0.95% sits in the top ten. Sequenced input: peripheral blood. The source is a woman in her sixties or seventies with acute or convalescent COVID-19.

The CDR3 is CASSLRHVIREGYF. The CDR3 DNA reads as TGTGCCAGCAGCTTGCGGCACGTGATCCGGGAGGGTTACTTC. V gene TRBV5-5 combines with J gene TRBJ2-7; TRBD2 agrees at 8 bases. Losses at the gene ends were 1 base for V and 13 bases for J; bases not matched to a gene: 13. The germline CDR1 and CDR2 sequences are SGHKS and YYEKEE (reference sequence). The CDR3 consists of 14 residues.

For the CDR3, the DNA is TGTGCCAGCAGGCATGACAGCCTTGGAGATCAGCCCCAGCATTTT. It specifies CASRHDSLGDQPQHF. This chain joins TRBV2 and TRBJ1-5; perhaps TRBD1 as D (5 bases). Trimming removed 6 bases at V and 5 bases at J, with 17 bases between. Germline V CDR1 and CDR2: SNHLY, FYNNEI. This CDR3 has 15 residues.

The chain employs TRBV5-6 and TRBJ1-1; the D gene is possibly TRBD1 (5 bases). Germline loops: CDR1 SGHDT, CDR2 YYEEEE. This CDR3 contains 13 residues. The V end lost 1 base, the J end lost 1 base, and 5 bases lay between the germline ends. The CDR3 DNA is TGTGCCAGCAGCTTGCAGGGGAACACTGAAGCTTTCTTT. Protein product: CASSLQGNTEAFF. Using reference TRBV5-6 and TRBJ1-1 for the parts outside the CDR3, the full variable domain is DAGVTQSPTHLIKTRGQQVTLRCSPKSGHDTVSWYQQALGQGPQFIFQYYEEEERQRGNFPDRFSGHQFPNYSSELNVNALLLGDSALYLCASSLQGNTEAFFGQGTRLTVV.

The V gene is TRBV6-6, the J gene TRBJ2-2, with a weak D call TRBD2 (6 bases). This CDR3 has 15 amino acids. Germline lookup yields CDR1 MNHNY and CDR2 SVGAGI (reference sequence). The V end was cut by 7 bases, the J end by 4 bases, with 16 bases between. CDR3 sequence: CASTKRDGGTGELFF. DNA of the CDR3: TGTGCCAGCACTAAACGTGACGGGGGCACCGGGGAGCTGTTTTTT.

The chain is built from TRBV3-1 (or the pseudogene TRBV3-2) and TRBJ2-2, with D possibly TRBD2 on 7 matching bases. This CDR3 is built from 16 residues. V lost 0 bases and J 10 bases, leaving 18 bases between the germline ends. Germline CDR1 is LGHDT and CDR2 is YNNKEL (reference sequence). CDR3 loop: CASSQDSGGAPKELFF. The DNA of the CDR3 is TGTGCCAGCAGCCAAGATTCTGGGGGGGCGCCAAAGGAGCTGTTTTTT.

The chain couples TRBV14 to TRBJ2-7; 8 bases are shared with TRBD1. Trimming cost V 4 bases and J 0 bases; bases outside gene matches: 5. The CDR3 runs to 15 residues. The germline gives CDR1 SGHDN, CDR2 FVKESK. The CDR3 DNA reads as TGTGCCAGCAGCCGAGCCGGGACAGGCTCCTACGAGCAGTACTTC. It codes for CASSRAGTGSYEQYF.

The chain combines TRBV5-4 with TRBJ2-5, with 7 bases fitting TRBD2. The germline CDR1 and CDR2 sequences are SGHNT and YYREEE (reference sequence). V trimming: 2 bases; J trimming: 4 bases; junction bases outside the gene matches: 5. This CDR3 contains 14 residues. The CDR3 spells CASSFGTTLETQYF. The CDR3 coding sequence is TGTGCCAGCAGCTTTGGGACTACCCTAGAGACCCAGTACTTC.

The J gene is TRBJ2-6, the V gene TRBV4-2, with D possibly TRBD2 on 6 matching bases. The germline V gene has CDR1 LGHNA and CDR2 YNFKEQ. V shed 0 bases and J shed 3 bases, with 9 bases lying between them. This CDR3 is built from 16 residues. DNA for the CDR3: TGTGCCAGCAGCCAAGATGGGGGGTATGGGGCCAACGTCCTGACTTTC. Translating gives CASSQDGGYGANVLTF.

The chain uses TRBV7-6 and TRBJ2-2, with D possibly being TRBD1 (6 bases). Trimming left V 5 bases short and J 0 bases short, with 13 bases between. The CDR3 runs to 16 residues. Per germline, CDR1 SGHVS and CDR2 FNYEAQ. The DNA of the CDR3 is TGTGCCAGCAGCACCACCGGGACACCGAACACCGGGGAGCTGTTTTTT. It is translated as CASSTTGTPNTGELFF.

The gene calls are TRBV7-3 and TRBJ2-1; D is uncertain. This CDR3 contains 13 residues. The germline V and J ends were trimmed by 2 bases and 5 bases, with 7 bases remaining between them. Germline V gene sequence: CDR1 SGHTA, CDR2 FQGTGA. This CDR3 reads CASSLGQHNEQFF. CDR3 coding DNA: TGTGCCAGCAGCTTAGGGCAGCACAATGAGCAGTTCTTC.

The genes are TRBV6-5 and TRBJ1-2; 8 bases match TRBD1. Trimming cost V 5 bases and J 4 bases; bases outside gene matches: 3. CDR1 MNHEY and CDR2 SVGAGI come from the germline V gene. The CDR3 has 13 residues. The CDR3 sequence: CASSQTGGYGYTF. The CDR3 DNA reads TGTGCCAGCAGTCAAACAGGGGGCTATGGCTACACCTTC.

This clone has a handful of counts. The J gene is TRBJ2-7, the V gene TRBV5-1; 11 bases line up with TRBD1. The V segment lost 0 bases and the J segment 5 bases; nucleotides outside the gene matches: 4. The length of the CDR3 is 15 residues. Germline values: CDR1 SGHRS, CDR2 YFSETQ. Here the CDR3 reads CASSLGGTGGNEQYF. The CDR3 nucleotides are TGCGCCAGCAGCTTGGGTGGGACAGGGGGTAACGAGCAGTACTTC.

The chain couples TRBV18 to TRBJ2-7, with a weak D call TRBD1 (6 bases). CDR1 is KGHSH and CDR2 is LQKENI in the germline V gene. This CDR3 comprises 13 residues. V lost 1 base and J lost 5, with 9 bases in between. CDR3 amino acids: CASSPHRDHEQYF. CDR3 coding DNA: TGTGCCAGCTCACCACACAGGGACCACGAGCAGTACTTC.

The rearrangement uses TRBV21-1 and TRBJ2-5; the D call TRBD1 from the table was never checked on the DNA. TRBV21-1 is deemed a pseudogene. The CDR3 covers 17 residues. CDR3 residues: CASSKGIGRGGQETQYF. For the CDR3, the DNA is TGTGCCAGCAGCAAAGGTATAGGGCGAGGGGGTCAAGAGACCCAGTACTTC.

The rearrangement links TRBV3-1 (or the pseudogene TRBV3-2) to TRBJ1-2; no reliable D call. The CDR3 is 15 residues long. CDR1 LGHDT and CDR2 YNNKEL come from the germline V gene (reference sequence). V was cut by 2 bases and J by 5 bases, with 15 bases left in between. The CDR3, as DNA: TGTGCCAGCAGCCAAATTGAGGGCCTGGGATATGGCTACACCTTC. Its protein product is CASSQIEGLGYGYTF.

This chain connects TRBV29-1 to TRBJ2-3; TRBD2 might be the D (5 bases). The CDR3 extends over 13 amino acids. The ends were cut back, 7 bases at V and 3 bases at J, with 14 bases in the middle. The germline V gene encodes CDR1 SQVTM and CDR2 ANQGSEA. The CDR3 region is CSARRGGTDTQYF. DNA of the CDR3: TGCAGCGCACGTAGAGGAGGTACAGATACGCAGTATTTT.

V and J are TRBV6-5 and TRBJ2-3, with 9 nucleotides matching TRBD2. From germline, CDR1 is MNHEY and CDR2 SVGAGI. J was trimmed by 0 bases and V by 5 bases; bases with no gene match: 3. This CDR3 contains 15 residues. The CDR3 spells CASSRLAASTDTQYF. The DNA of the CDR3 is TGTGCCAGCAGTCGACTAGCGGCTAGCACAGATACGCAGTATTTT.

This chain joins TRBV10-3 and TRBJ2-2; D not certain. From germline, CDR1 is ENHRY and CDR2 SYGVKD. This CDR3 spans 13 amino acids. V was trimmed by 3 bases and J by 1 base, leaving 3 bases between them. The CDR3 reads CAISDMNTGELFF. The CDR3 nucleotides are TGTGCCATCAGTGATATGAACACCGGGGAGCTGTTTTTT.

The chain is built from TRBV11-1 and TRBJ2-1, with D possibly TRBD2 on 5 matching bases. This CDR3 spans 15 amino acids. Germline V gene data show CDR1 as SGHAT and CDR2 as FQDESV (reference sequence). V lost 3 bases, J lost 4 bases, and 13 bases lay in between. CDR3 amino acids: CASSFTAELYNEQFF. In DNA form, the CDR3 reads TGTGCCAGCAGCTTTACAGCGGAGCTTTACAATGAGCAGTTCTTC. The variable domain in full, completed from reference TRBV11-1 and TRBJ2-1, reads EAEVAQSPRYKITEKSQAVAFWCDPISGHATLYWYRQILGQGPELLVQFQDESVVDDSQLPKDRFSAERLKGVDSTLKIQPAELGDSAMYLCASSFTAELYNEQFFGPGTRLTVL.

This clone was counted between two and nine times. This chain links TRBV18 with TRBJ1-1; 7 bases line up with TRBD1. The germline V gene encodes CDR1 KGHSH and CDR2 LQKENI. V was pared by 3 bases and J by 11 bases, with 6 bases of the junction left unmatched. The CDR3 is 12 residues long. CDR3 protein: CASSPGQLVAFF. In nucleotides, the CDR3 is TGTGCCAGCTCACCGGGACAGCTCGTGGCTTTCTTT. Full variable domain (missing parts from reference TRBV18 and TRBJ1-1): NAGVMQNPRHLVRRRGQEARLRCSPMKGHSHVYWYRQLPEEGLKFMVYLQKENIIDESGMPKERFSAEFPKEGPSILRIQQVVRGDSAAYFCASSPGQLVAFFGQGTRLTVV.

The CDR3 DNA reads TGTGCCAGCAGCCAAGAGGGACAGCCGTTCCTTGAAGCTTTCTTT. This gives the protein CASSQEGQPFLEAFF. This chain joins TRBV3-1 (or the pseudogene TRBV3-2) and TRBJ1-1; TRBD1 aligns across 7 bases. Germline V lookup: CDR1 LGHDT, CDR2 YNNKEL (reference sequence). After removal of 0 bases from V and 7 bases from J, the junction contained 8 bases not matched to a gene. The CDR3 runs to 15 residues.

The CDR3 DNA follows: TGTGCCAGCAGCTTAGCCTCCACTACAGGATCTGGAAACACCATATATTTT. Encoded protein: CASSLASTTGSGNTIYF. This rearrangement joins TRBV7-2 to TRBJ1-3, with D perhaps matching TRBD1 (5 bases). The CDR3 extends over 17 amino acids. From germline, CDR1 is SGHTA and CDR2 FQGNSA. Between the trimmed V and J ends, which lost 0 bases and 1 base, there was a span of 13 bases.

V usage is TRBV6-2 or TRBV6-3 and J usage is TRBJ2-1; 7 bases align to TRBD2. After removal of 5 bases from V and 4 bases from J, the junction contained 5 bases not matched to a gene. From germline, CDR1 is MNHEY and CDR2 SVGEGT. The CDR3 contains 14 residues. The CDR3 is CASSRSSGYNEQFF. DNA for the CDR3: TGTGCCAGCAGTAGGTCTAGCGGTTACAATGAGCAGTTCTTC.

The V call is TRBV18, the J call TRBJ2-1; 10 bases agree with TRBD1. The V segment lost 3 bases and the J segment 9 bases; nucleotides outside the gene matches: 17. Per the germline V gene, CDR1 is KGHSH and CDR2 is LQKENI. The length of the CDR3 is 18 residues. CDR3 coding DNA: TGTGCCAGCTCACCCTACGGGACAGGGGAGTCCCCGGGGACTGAGCAGTTCTTC. It specifies CASSPYGTGESPGTEQFF.

V is TRBV21-1 and J is TRBJ1-5. TRBV21-1 is described as a pseudogene. The CDR3 runs to 16 residues. The CDR3 reads CASSKDRGYGNQPQHF. The CDR3 bases are TGTGCCAGCAGCAAAGACCGGGGGTATGGTAATCAGCCCCAGCATTTT.